The 6 T cell receptor beta chains presented below share a single source sample, sequenced in a study of T cells in Graves' hyperthyroidism and ophthalmopathy. Amplification of TCR beta CDR3 regions used RNA as the template. The TCR CDR3 first-round RT-PCR relied on the HTBI primer set. MiXCR was run by TCRdb on the multiplex PCR reads, yielding one entry per CDR3 protein. The data show around 700,000 distinct CDR3 sequences, about 35% seen once. Sequencing was carried out using blood. All receptors derive from a middle-aged woman with Graves' hyperthyroidism.

This clonotype was observed at least ten times. The V gene is TRBV19, the J gene TRBJ1-6; weak D call: TRBD1 (5 bases). There are 16 residues in the CDR3. With 7 bases removed from V and 0 bases from J, the gap between germline ends came to 13 bases. Germline values: CDR1 LNHDA, CDR2 SQIVND (reference sequence). This chain's CDR3 is CASMDQGLSYNSPLHF. For the CDR3, the DNA is TGTGCCAGTATGGACCAGGGCCTCTCCTATAATTCACCCCTCCACTTT.

This sequence joins TRBV6-6 and TRBJ1-5; a weak D match, TRBD1 (5 bases). Germline loops: CDR1 MNHNY, CDR2 SVGAGI (reference sequence). Trimming removed 4 bases at V and 4 bases at J, with 14 bases between. The CDR3 runs to 15 residues. CDR3 sequence: CASSLGTTGNQPQHF. In DNA form, the CDR3 reads TGTGCCAGCAGTTTAGGTACTACAGGTAATCAGCCCCAGCATTTT.

V gene TRBV19 combines with J gene TRBJ2-7; D not certain. CDR3 size: 11 residues. Germline V gene data show CDR1 as LNHDA and CDR2 as SQIVND (reference sequence). The ends were cut back, 10 bases at V and 2 bases at J, with 9 bases in the middle. The CDR3 DNA sequence: TGTGCCAAATACCGGCCCTACGAGCAGTACTTC. It yields the protein CAKYRPYEQYF. The variable domain in full, completed from reference TRBV19 and TRBJ2-7, reads DGGITQSPKYLFRKEGQNVTLSCEQNLNHDAMYWYRQDPGQGLRLIYYSQIVNDFQKGDIAEGYSVSREKKESFPLTVTSAQKNPTAFYLCAKYRPYEQYFGPGTRLTVT.

The table lists this clonotype with many counts. The chain employs TRBV7-2 and TRBJ2-7; D is ambiguous. Trimming cost V 2 bases and J 5 bases, with 7 bases left between them. The CDR3 consists of 12 residues. CDR1 and CDR2 (germline): SGHTA, FQGNSA. The CDR3 sequence: CASSLRGNEQYF. The CDR3 DNA reads as TGTGCCAGCAGCTTACGTGGTAACGAGCAGTACTTC.

This chain uses TRBV6-1 with TRBJ1-2; D gene ambiguous. The CDR3 extends over 16 amino acids. Germline V lookup: CDR1 MNHNS, CDR2 SASEGT. Trimming left V 7 bases short and J 2 bases short, with 20 bases between. CDR3 sequence reads: CASTPLRLNTNYGYTF. The CDR3 bases are TGTGCCAGCACCCCACTTCGCCTAAACACGAACTATGGCTACACCTTC.

Ten or more counts support this clonotype. At one end, the junction sequence differs from germline, possibly due to a read error. V is TRBV5-1 and J is TRBJ2-3; no clear D. The length of the CDR3 is 12 residues. Germline V gives CDR1 SGHRS, CDR2 YFSETQ. The CDR3 sequence is CASSSSTDTQYF. Written as DNA, the CDR3 is TGTGCCAGCAGCTCTAGCACAGATACGCAGTATTTT.